Listed below are T cell receptor beta chains from one sample, sequenced in a study of tumor-infiltrating lymphocytes in glioblastoma multiforme. Using its own MiXCR run on the multiplex PCR reads, TCRdb lists one record per CDR3 protein. Of over 14,000 distinct CDR3 sequences listed, 65% to 75% are singletons. The sequenced sample was brain tumor tissue. Source of these receptors: a male donor with glioblastoma. CDR3s include the opening cysteine and the closing phenylalanine or tryptophan. Each record gives: J gene, clone size, V gene, CDR3 protein. Where a row states a size, it is once, few, many or the class of an expanded clone; other rows omit it.

j_call: TRBJ1-6
clone_size: once
v_call: TRBV11-2
cdr3_aa: CASSLDLQVQPLHF

j_call: TRBJ2-3
clone_size: few
v_call: TRBV11-2
cdr3_aa: CASSFTTSSTDTQYF

j_call: TRBJ2-3
clone_size: NA
v_call: TRBV11-3
cdr3_aa: CASSLETSDTQYF

j_call: TRBJ2-7
clone_size: once
v_call: TRBV4-1
cdr3_aa: CASSQDRYEQYF

j_call: TRBJ2-1
clone_size: NA
v_call: TRBV5-6
cdr3_aa: CASSFIGSEKFF

j_call: TRBJ2-5
clone_size: once
v_call: TRBV12-3/TRBV12-4
cdr3_aa: CASGFASQGTQYF

j_call: TRBJ1-1
clone_size: NA
v_call: TRBV7-9
cdr3_aa: CASSLEQEHMNTEAFF

j_call: TRBJ2-5
clone_size: NA
v_call: TRBV20-1
cdr3_aa: CSARDLTSEVGTQYF

j_call: TRBJ1-1
clone_size: NA
v_call: TRBV6-5
cdr3_aa: CASSYREYTEAFF

j_call: TRBJ2-1
clone_size: NA
v_call: TRBV11-2
cdr3_aa: CASSLDGRNEQIF

j_call: TRBJ2-7
clone_size: NA
v_call: TRBV20-1
cdr3_aa: CGATGLAGGFYEQYF

j_call: TRBJ2-3
clone_size: NA
v_call: TRBV12-3/TRBV12-4
cdr3_aa: CPSRFGDTQYF

j_call: TRBJ1-5
clone_size: medium-sized
v_call: TRBV4-1
cdr3_aa: CASSQGQGAISYSNQPQHF

j_call: TRBJ2-7
clone_size: few
v_call: TRBV6-1
cdr3_aa: CASSAETSGSYEQYF

j_call: TRBJ2-7
clone_size: NA
v_call: TRBV10-1
cdr3_aa: CAISEGQAYEQYF

j_call: TRBJ2-6
clone_size: many
v_call: TRBV28
cdr3_aa: CASSRTGANVLTF

j_call: TRBJ1-5
clone_size: once
v_call: TRBV7-9
cdr3_aa: CASSQGAGQSQPQHF

j_call: TRBJ2-7
clone_size: NA
v_call: TRBV23-1
cdr3_aa: CASSHRGSSYEQYF

j_call: TRBJ2-1
clone_size: NA
v_call: TRBV20-1
cdr3_aa: CAACRPGLAGMNEQFF

j_call: TRBJ2-1
clone_size: NA
v_call: TRBV5-1
cdr3_aa: CASSDPVQGLNEQFF

j_call: TRBJ1-1
clone_size: NA
v_call: TRBV11-2
cdr3_aa: CASSLTLNTEAFF

j_call: TRBJ2-3
clone_size: NA
v_call: TRBV29-1
cdr3_aa: CSVDYGNTDTQYF

j_call: TRBJ2-5
clone_size: NA
v_call: TRBV11-3
cdr3_aa: CASSLVATAETQYF

j_call: TRBJ1-1
clone_size: few
v_call: TRBV20-1
cdr3_aa: CSVRDGGGLGSEDFF

j_call: TRBJ2-3
clone_size: NA
v_call: TRBV20-1
cdr3_aa: CSGTLAEAGTDTRYF

j_call: TRBJ1-1
clone_size: few
v_call: TRBV11-2
cdr3_aa: CASSLDFMFEAFF

j_call: TRBJ2-4
clone_size: NA
v_call: TRBV11-2
cdr3_aa: CASSLINGATKNIQYF

j_call: TRBJ2-2
clone_size: NA
v_call: TRBV12-3/TRBV12-4
cdr3_aa: CASSLRQTTGELFF

j_call: TRBJ2-5
clone_size: once
v_call: TRBV29-1
cdr3_aa: CSVIPGGGETQYF

j_call: TRBJ1-1
clone_size: medium-sized
v_call: TRBV20-1
cdr3_aa: CSASTSLNTEAFF

j_call: TRBJ2-1
clone_size: NA
v_call: TRBV29-1
cdr3_aa: CSGGPSGGYNEQFF

j_call: TRBJ1-1
clone_size: NA
v_call: TRBV20-1
cdr3_aa: CSARHEGELGSEAFF

j_call: TRBJ2-1
clone_size: NA
v_call: TRBV30
cdr3_aa: CGWSPPGGRYNEQFF

j_call: TRBJ1-2
clone_size: NA
v_call: TRBV11-3
cdr3_aa: CASSGPRRTGTVDGYTF

j_call: TRBJ1-3
clone_size: NA
v_call: TRBV11-1
cdr3_aa: CASSYMRNTIYF

j_call: TRBJ2-3
clone_size: NA
v_call: TRBV11-1
cdr3_aa: CASSGGLLNTQYF

j_call: TRBJ1-6
clone_size: NA
v_call: TRBV4-2
cdr3_aa: CASSQEPGQGNSPHRF

j_call: TRBJ2-1
clone_size: few
v_call: TRBV20-1
cdr3_aa: CSAIRGGEQFF

j_call: TRBJ2-5
clone_size: NA
v_call: TRBV6-6
cdr3_aa: CASSYPHRGAGYQETQYF

j_call: TRBJ2-3
clone_size: NA
v_call: TRBV20-1
cdr3_aa: CSATDISGGGQVSRDTDTQYF

j_call: TRBJ2-5
clone_size: few
v_call: TRBV10-2
cdr3_aa: CASSENREWETQYF

j_call: TRBJ2-1
clone_size: few
v_call: TRBV29-1
cdr3_aa: CSARPGGNEQFF

j_call: TRBJ1-2
clone_size: NA
v_call: TRBV29-1
cdr3_aa: CSFEASNYGYAF

j_call: TRBJ2-1
clone_size: NA
v_call: TRBV29-1
cdr3_aa: CSVWGRQGGNGQLF

j_call: TRBJ2-1
clone_size: NA
v_call: TRBV11-2
cdr3_aa: CARSLVRGFAYTEQFF

j_call: TRBJ1-5
clone_size: medium-sized
v_call: TRBV6-1
cdr3_aa: CASSLVDFQPQHF

j_call: TRBJ2-1
clone_size: NA
v_call: TRBV5-1
cdr3_aa: CASSTSGSDRQFF

j_call: TRBJ1-4
clone_size: NA
v_call: TRBV11-2
cdr3_aa: CASILGGTGEFEKLSF

j_call: TRBJ2-7
clone_size: NA
v_call: TRBV6-2/TRBV6-3
cdr3_aa: CASSYSSGRNNEQYF

j_call: TRBJ2-2
clone_size: medium-sized
v_call: TRBV12-3/TRBV12-4
cdr3_aa: CASSFDRVNTGELFF

j_call: NA
clone_size: NA
v_call: TRBV29-1
cdr3_aa: CSARSQGRGEQYF

j_call: TRBJ1-2
clone_size: NA
v_call: TRBV29-1
cdr3_aa: CSVDPGTGDGYTF

j_call: TRBJ2-1
clone_size: NA
v_call: TRBV6-1
cdr3_aa: CASSNVLAGSNEQFF

j_call: TRBJ2-1
clone_size: NA
v_call: TRBV11-2
cdr3_aa: CASSLTKTRIFF

j_call: TRBJ2-7
clone_size: few
v_call: TRBV12-3/TRBV12-4
cdr3_aa: CAITLGSYGQYF

j_call: TRBJ2-7
clone_size: few
v_call: TRBV20-1
cdr3_aa: CSARHTRDYEQYF